This T cell receptor beta chain came from a study of blood T cell repertoires in COVID-19. For the study at large: Spain, Italy and the United States supplied samples that represented acute and convalescent COVID-19. From T cells, B-cell-depleted T cells, or PBMCs came the material, which was cDNA or gDNA.

Original handling: Nucleated cell counts were estimated from reference gene primer amplification. Assay: immunoSEQ multiplex PCR; the TCRdb copy retains only in-frame clones and omits some. The DNA gave D and trimming, while V, J and clone size come from that table. The sample lists some 190,000 clones, more than 75% occurring once. Germline CDR1 SGHNT, CDR2 YYREEE (reference sequence). V was pared by 9 bases and J by 2 bases, with 22 bases between. This CDR3 region has 16 residues. The source is a woman older than 75 with acute or convalescent COVID-19. The chain employs TRBV5-4 and TRBJ2-3; maybe TRBD2 (6 bases). The sequenced material came from peripheral blood. CDR3 residues: CATRPKASVTTDTQYF. DNA for the CDR3: TGTGCCACCCGGCCTAAGGCTAGCGTAACCACAGATACGCAGTATTTT. Full variable domain (remainder filled in from reference TRBV5-4 and TRBJ2-3): ETGVTQSPTHLIKTRGQQVTLRCSSQSGHNTVSWYQQALGQGPQFIFQYYREEENGRGNFPPRFSGLQFPNYSSELNVNALELDDSALYLCATRPKASVTTDTQYFGPGTRLTVL.